A single sample gave rise to the 25 T cell receptor beta chains below, sequenced in a study of naive and memory T cell subsets. The beta constant-region primer was an equimolar mix of two oligonucleotides covering TRBC1 and TRBC2. The ligated cDNA underwent four PCR rounds using SP2 and nested alpha and beta constant-region primers. Via MiXCR, TCRdb re-called the UMI-ligation and nested PCR reads, giving one row per CDR3 protein. The table includes approximately 1,400 distinct CDR3 sequences, approximately 7% detected once. The sequencing sample was made of CD8+ TEMRA cells from blood. Indicated subset: effector memory re-expressing CD45RA, CD45RA+ CD27-. These receptors all stem from a human donor in good health.

This clonotype appeared many times. The chain employs TRBV6-2 or TRBV6-3 and TRBJ2-2; D may be TRBD1 (6 bases). This CDR3 region has 15 residues. Trimming cost V 0 bases and J 2 bases, with 7 bases left between them. Germline V lookup: CDR1 MNHEY, CDR2 SVGEGT. The CDR3 is CASSYSGQNTGELFF. In DNA, the CDR3 is TGTGCCAGCAGTTACTCGGGACAAAACACCGGGGAGCTGTTTTTT.

The genes are TRBV6-5 and TRBJ2-2; 7 nucleotides match TRBD2. Germline CDR1 reads MNHEY; CDR2 reads SVGAGI. The CDR3 has 16 amino acids. The junction had 8 bases not matched to a gene; V was cut back by 0 bases and J by 7 bases. DNA of the CDR3: TGTGCCAGCAGTTACTCGAGTGGCGGGAGTTACGGGGAGCTGTTTTTT. It is translated as CASSYSSGGSYGELFF.

This clonotype was picked up many times. V is TRBV25-1 and J is TRBJ1-1; D ambiguous. V lost 8 bases and J lost 4, with 8 bases in between. The germline V gene encodes CDR1 MGHDK and CDR2 SYGVNS. CDR3 size: 11 residues. CDR3 region: CASAESTEAFF. As DNA, the CDR3 is TGTGCCAGCGCCGAAAGCACTGAAGCTTTCTTT.

This chain uses TRBV6-5 with TRBJ2-2; 10 bases are a match to TRBD2. V was clipped by 2 bases and J by 1 base; unmatched bases: 1. The CDR3 totals 16 residues. Germline CDR1 MNHEY, CDR2 SVGAGI. The CDR3 sequence: CASSYGLAVNTGELFF. The CDR3 DNA follows: TGTGCCAGCAGTTACGGACTAGCGGTGAACACCGGGGAGCTGTTTTTT.

The rearrangement uses TRBV20-1 and TRBJ1-5; D is perhaps TRBD1 (5 bases). This CDR3 has 13 residues. Germline CDR1 reads DFQATT; CDR2 reads SNEGSKA (reference sequence). The germline V and J ends were trimmed by 6 bases and 7 bases, with 16 bases remaining between them. CDR3 amino acids: CSAPRGDGQPQHF. The CDR3 nucleotides read TGCAGTGCCCCCCGGGGGGACGGACAGCCCCAGCATTTT.

The table lists this clonotype with a few counts. The rearrangement joins TRBV12-5 to TRBJ2-1, with TRBD1 identical over 8 bases. Germline loops: CDR1 LGHNT, CDR2 FRNRAP. This CDR3 comprises 15 residues. The V and J ends lost 6 bases and 2 bases, in that order; junction bases with no gene match: 6. The CDR3 loop is CASGADRGAYNEQFF. The CDR3 DNA follows: TGTGCTAGTGGAGCAGACAGGGGTGCCTACAATGAGCAGTTCTTC.

The sample holds many counts of this clonotype. The chain uses TRBV20-1 and TRBJ2-2; the D call may be TRBD1 or TRBD2 (5 bases each). The V gene lost 0 bases and the J gene lost 3 bases, with 14 bases spanning the gap. In germline, CDR1 is DFQATT, CDR2 SNEGSKA (reference sequence). The CDR3 covers 16 residues. For the CDR3, the DNA is TGCAGTGCTAGAGATTTTAGTCAGGGAGACACCGGGGAGCTGTTTTTT. Protein product: CSARDFSQGDTGELFF.

This clonotype is hyperexpanded in the sample. The rearrangement links TRBV27 to TRBJ2-3; 16 bases map to TRBD2. The CDR3 has 17 amino acids. The germline gives CDR1 MNHEY, CDR2 SMNVEV (reference sequence). The V segment lost 5 bases and the J segment 4 bases; nucleotides outside the gene matches: 6. CDR3 DNA: TGTGCCAGCAGTGCCCGGGGACTAGCGGGAGGGCCAGATACGCAGTATTTT. As protein: CASSARGLAGGPDTQYF.

There are many counts of this clonotype. The chain recombines TRBV12-3 or TRBV12-4 with TRBJ2-7; TRBD1 matches 8 bases. The length of the CDR3 is 14 residues. The junction had 6 bases not matched to a gene; V was cut back by 5 bases and J by 3 bases. CDR3 DNA sequence: TGTGCCAGCAGTCTCGGGACAGGCTTCTACGAGCAGTACTTC. This encodes CASSLGTGFYEQYF.

The rearrangement links TRBV15 to TRBJ1-5, with D possibly TRBD1 on 5 matching bases. Trimming took 5 bases from V and 1 from J, leaving 15 bases between them. The CDR3 sequence is 16 residues long. Germline V gives CDR1 LNHNV, CDR2 YYDKDF (reference sequence). The CDR3, as DNA: TGTGCCACCAGCGTAAGGGGAGGGGAGAGCAATCAGCCCCAGCATTTT. It encodes CATSVRGGESNQPQHF.

This clonotype has a count of ten or more. The gene calls are TRBV15 and TRBJ1-4; 9 bases fit TRBD1. V lost 0 bases and J lost 5; bases outside the gene matches: 4. Per germline, CDR1 LNHNV and CDR2 YYDKDF (reference sequence). The CDR3 has 16 amino acids. CDR3 amino acids: CATSRDTGTGNEKLFF. The CDR3 DNA sequence: TGTGCCACCAGCAGAGATACCGGGACAGGGAATGAAAAACTGTTTTTT.

CDR3 region: CASSLLANTGELFF. The CDR3 DNA is TGTGCCAGCAGCTTATTGGCGAACACCGGGGAGCTGTTTTTT. The chain joins TRBV11-2 to TRBJ2-2; D is unclear. The CDR3 is 14 amino acids. Trimming removed 2 bases at V and 0 bases at J, with 4 bases between. Germline V CDR1 and CDR2: SGHAT, FQNNGV.

This clonotype was seen more than once but under ten times. V is TRBV28 and J is TRBJ2-7, with D possibly being TRBD2 (5 bases). Trimming cost V 7 bases and J 1 base, with 11 bases left between them. Germline CDR1 reads MDHEN; CDR2 reads SYDVKM. This CDR3 is 13 amino acids long. The CDR3 region is CASIRSGSYEQYF. For the CDR3, the DNA is TGTGCCAGCATCAGGAGCGGTTCCTACGAGCAGTACTTC.

J is TRBJ2-1 and V is TRBV4-3; TRBD2 matches 8 bases. The germline V gene encodes CDR1 LGHNA and CDR2 YSLEER. V was clipped by 4 bases and J by 3 bases; unmatched bases: 5. The CDR3 contains 15 residues. The CDR3: CASSPVAGIYNEQFF. The DNA of the CDR3 is TGCGCCAGCAGCCCCGTAGCGGGAATCTACAATGAGCAGTTCTTC.

This clonotype has only a few counts. This rearrangement joins TRBV25-1 to TRBJ2-2, with 9 bases identical to TRBD2. Germline lookup yields CDR1 MGHDK and CDR2 SYGVNS. The CDR3 is 15 amino acids. V shed 1 base, J shed 3 bases, and the junction held 0 bases outside the gene matches. The CDR3 sequence: CASSELAGDTGELFF. The CDR3 coding sequence is TGTGCCAGCAGTGAATTAGCGGGAGACACCGGGGAGCTGTTTTTT.

Relative to its sample, this clonotype is medium-sized (0.01 to 0.1%). The CDR3 loop reads CASRRPEKETQYF. The CDR3 bases are TGTGCCAGCAGGAGGCCGGAAAAAGAGACCCAGTACTTC. This chain uses TRBV3-1 with TRBJ2-5, with D unclear. The CDR3 is 13 residues long. The V and J ends lost 6 bases and 3 bases respectively, with 11 bases between them. Looked up from germline, CDR1 is LGHDT and CDR2 is YNNKEL (reference sequence).

Sample share makes this clonotype large. The J gene is TRBJ2-6, the V gene TRBV7-6; D could derive from TRBD1 or TRBD2 (6 bases each). The germline V and J ends were trimmed by 4 bases and 0 bases, with 16 bases remaining between them. The CDR3 contains 18 residues. CDR1 and CDR2 (germline): SGHVS, FNYEAQ. The CDR3 DNA reads as TGTGCCAGCAGCTGGGGGGCTAAGGGGACCTCTGGGGCCAACGTCCTGACTTTC. Translating gives CASSWGAKGTSGANVLTF.

This clonotype was found a few times. The V call is TRBV10-3, the J call TRBJ2-7, with 8 bases fitting TRBD1. Germline trimming cut 0 bases from V and 6 bases from J; bases unmatched to any gene: 4. Germline V gene sequence: CDR1 ENHRY, CDR2 SYGVKD. CDR3 size: 14 residues. CDR3: CAISESNDRGEQYF. CDR3 coding DNA: TGTGCCATCAGTGAGTCGAACGACAGGGGCGAGCAGTACTTC.

This clonotype appeared a few times. V gene TRBV6-1 combines with J gene TRBJ2-1; TRBD2 agrees at 9 bases. This CDR3 is built from 15 residues. The V gene end was trimmed by 2 bases and the J gene end by 7 bases; junction bases not matched to a gene: 6. Per germline, CDR1 MNHNS and CDR2 SASEGT. CDR3 nucleotides: TGTGCCAGCAGTGAAAGTAGCGGGAGCTCAAATGAGCAGTTCTTC. The encoded protein is CASSESSGSSNEQFF.

The sample holds many counts of this clonotype. The chain joins TRBV6-5 to TRBJ1-1, with TRBD1 as a possible D gene (5 bases). Deletions cut 7 bases from V and 8 bases from J, with 14 bases between. Germline assignment: CDR1 MNHEY and CDR2 SVGAGI. The CDR3 spans 12 residues. The CDR3 DNA reads as TGTGCCAGCACCTTAGGAGGGGAGGAAGCTTTCTTT. It translates to CASTLGGEEAFF.

This clonotype was seen ten or more times. CDR3 in amino acids: CASSLRTSGSNEQFF. CDR3 nucleotide sequence: TGCGCCAGCAGCCTCAGGACTAGCGGGAGCAATGAGCAGTTCTTC. This rearrangement joins TRBV5-1 to TRBJ2-1, with 13 bases lining up with TRBD2. CDR1 SGHRS and CDR2 YFSETQ come from the germline V gene. V dropped 4 bases and J dropped 6; count of bases not matched to a gene: 4. The CDR3 is 15 amino acids.

Relative to its sample, this clonotype is medium-sized. V usage is TRBV7-9 and J usage is TRBJ2-7; weak D call: TRBD1 (6 bases). The V gene's germline CDR1 is SEHNR and CDR2 FQNEAQ (reference sequence). The CDR3 consists of 14 residues. Trimming cost V 1 base and J 6 bases, with 13 bases left between them. This CDR3 is CASSLVTGPGEQYF. Here the CDR3 DNA reads TGTGCCAGCAGCTTAGTTACAGGGCCGGGCGAGCAGTACTTC.

The V gene is TRBV6-1, the J gene TRBJ2-1, with 7 bases matching TRBD2. V gave up 4 bases and J gave up 0 bases; unmatched junction bases: 6. Per germline, CDR1 MNHNS and CDR2 SASEGT. This CDR3 has 16 residues. CDR3 DNA: TGTGCCAGCAGTGTTTCAAGGACTAGCTCCTACAATGAGCAGTTCTTC. Encoded protein: CASSVSRTSSYNEQFF.

This clonotype was seen many times. The gene calls are TRBV7-6 and TRBJ2-3, with D uncertain. Germline-derived CDR1 and CDR2 are SGHVS and FNYEAQ. The CDR3 is 13 residues long. With 4 bases removed from V and 6 bases from J, the gap between germline ends came to 11 bases. The CDR3 here is CASSSPPWDTQYF. The CDR3 bases are TGTGCCAGCAGCTCGCCTCCCTGGGATACGCAGTATTTT.

By frequency in the sample, this clonotype is medium-sized. The gene calls are TRBV15 and TRBJ1-5; no firm D call. Germline V gene data show CDR1 as LNHNV and CDR2 as YYDKDF (reference sequence). The V and J ends lost 2 bases and 4 bases respectively, with 15 bases between them. This CDR3 spans 16 amino acids. Here the CDR3 DNA reads TGTGCCACCAGCAGAATGCCGGGAGAGAAAAATCAGCCCCAGCATTTT. This codes for CATSRMPGEKNQPQHF.